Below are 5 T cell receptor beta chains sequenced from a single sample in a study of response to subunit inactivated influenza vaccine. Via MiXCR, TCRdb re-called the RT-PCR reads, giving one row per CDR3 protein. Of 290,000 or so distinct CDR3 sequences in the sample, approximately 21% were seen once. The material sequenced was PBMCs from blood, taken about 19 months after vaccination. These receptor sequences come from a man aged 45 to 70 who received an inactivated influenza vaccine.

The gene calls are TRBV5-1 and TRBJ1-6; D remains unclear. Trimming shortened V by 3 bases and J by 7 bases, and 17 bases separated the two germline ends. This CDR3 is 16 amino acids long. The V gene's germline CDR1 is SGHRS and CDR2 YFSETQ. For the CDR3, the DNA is TGCGCCAGCAGCTGGAACCGGGTCACGGGGAATTCACCCCTCCACTTT. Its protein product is CASSWNRVTGNSPLHF.

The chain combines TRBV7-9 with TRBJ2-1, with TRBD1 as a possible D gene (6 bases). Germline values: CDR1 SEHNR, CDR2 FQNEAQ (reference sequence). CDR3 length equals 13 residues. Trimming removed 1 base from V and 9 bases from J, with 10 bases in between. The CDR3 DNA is TGTGCCAGCAGCTTAGTAGGGGGAACTGAGCAGTTCTTC. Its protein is CASSLVGGTEQFF.

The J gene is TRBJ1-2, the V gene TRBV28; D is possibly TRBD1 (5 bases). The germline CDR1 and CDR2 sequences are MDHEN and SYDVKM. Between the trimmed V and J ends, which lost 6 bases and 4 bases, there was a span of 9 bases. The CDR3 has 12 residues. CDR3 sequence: CASRGPLYGYTF. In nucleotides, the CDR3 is TGTGCCAGCAGGGGACCGCTCTATGGCTACACCTTC.

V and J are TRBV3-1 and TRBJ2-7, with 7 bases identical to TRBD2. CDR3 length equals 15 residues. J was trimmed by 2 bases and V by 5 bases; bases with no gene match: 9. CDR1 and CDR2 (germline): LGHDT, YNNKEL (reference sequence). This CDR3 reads CASSLGLAGAYEQYF. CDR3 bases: TGTGCCAGCAGCTTGGGTTTAGCGGGTGCCTACGAGCAGTACTTC.

The DNA for the CDR3 is TGTGCCACCAGTGATCACACATTCAATCAGCCCCAGCATTTT. It is translated as CATSDHTFNQPQHF. The rearrangement links TRBV24-1 to TRBJ1-5, with D unclear. Germline V CDR1 and CDR2: KGHDR, SFDVKD. This CDR3 region has 14 residues. Trimming removed 3 bases at V and 3 bases at J, with 8 bases between.